This is a list of T cell receptor delta chains from one sample in a study of Vδ1+ human thymocytes. TCRdb applied CATT to the multiplex PCR reads for clone calling. This table holds about 75,000 delta-chain clones, approximately 34% found once. Sequenced material: Vdelta1+ gamma-delta thymocytes from the thymus. The receptors here all came from a boy younger than two who had congenital heart surgery. Both conserved end residues are part of each CDR3. Fields, in order: V gene, clone size, J gene, D gene, CDR3 protein, CDR3 DNA. A D gene is named only where the DNA matches it firmly. Part of the rows lack a size; the others show once, few, many or a class for expanded clones.

TRDV1,few,TRDJ1,TRDD3,CALGRPSVVLGDPTDKLIF,TGTGCTCTTGGGCGCCCTTCGGTGGTACTGGGGGACCCTACCGATAAACTCATCTTT
TRDV1,few,TRDJ1,TRDD3,CALGANFLPHLLGDTRSVYTDKLIF,TGTGCTCTTGGGGCCAACTTCCTACCCCATTTACTGGGGGATACCCGATCCGTGTACACCGATAAACTCATCTTT
TRDV1,once,TRDJ1,NA,CALGEPPGRPRADKLIF,TGTGCTCTTGGGGAACCCCCGGGACGCCCCCGCGCCGATAAACTCATCTTT
TRDV1,NA,TRDJ1,NA,CALGECGPTRLGTYTDKLIF,TGTGCTCTTGGGGAATGTGGGCCTACGAGGCTGGGGACCTACACCGATAAACTCATCTTT
TRDV1,few,TRDJ1,NA,CALGEPSYIPHAGGLKLIF,TGTGCTCTTGGGGAACCTTCCTACATCCCTCATGCTGGGGGTCTTAAACTCATCTTT
TRDV1,once,TRDJ1,NA,CALGEKAQGGYTDKLIF,TGTGCTCTTGGGGAGAAGGCCCAAGGGGGGTACACCGATAAACTCATCTTT
TRDV1,NA,TRDJ1,NA,CALGEHPSLCPPGVGLIF,TGTGCTCTTGGGGAACATCCTTCCCTGTGCCCACCGGGGGTGGGGCTCATCTTT
TRDV1,few,TRDJ1,TRDD3,CALGEQPTGGGYTDKLIF,TGTGCTCTTGGGGAACAACCCACTGGTGGGGGATACACCGATAAACTCATCTTT
TRDV1,NA,TRDJ1,TRDD3,CALGDSLIWGNKLIF,TGTGCTCTTGGGGACTCCTTGATCTGGGGGAATAAACTCATCTTT
TRDV1,NA,TRDJ1,NA,CALGDYHLGPAVGDTDKLIF,TGTGCTCTTGGGGATTACCACTTGGGTCCGGCGGTGGGGGACACCGATAAACTCATCTTT
TRDV1,NA,TRDJ1,TRDD3,CALGERLHWGINLSTDKLIF,TGTGCTCTTGGGGAAAGGCTACACTGGGGGATCAACCTCAGCACCGATAAACTCATCTTT
TRDV1,NA,TRDJ1,TRDD3,CALGNITVLGDTGDKLIF,TGTGCTCTTGGGAACATTACGGTTCTGGGGGATACTGGAGATAAACTCATCTTT
TRDV1,NA,TRDJ1,TRDD3,CALGLSVLGDTVTDKLIF,TGTGCTCTTGGGTTAAGTGTACTTGGGGATACGGTCACCGATAAACTCATCTTT
TRDV1,few,TRDJ1,NA,CALGVFVLPTKTGGLYTDKLIF,TGTGCTCTTGGGGTTTTCGTCCTTCCTACGAAGACTGGGGGATTGTACACCGATAAACTCATCTTT
TRDV2,few,TRDJ1,TRDD3,CACVALNWGIRCWYTDKLIF,TGTGCCTGTGTGGCCTTAAACTGGGGGATACGCTGTTGGTACACTGATAAACTCATCTTT
TRDV1,NA,TRDJ1,TRDD3,CALGLLHTITGGVTDKLIF,TGTGCTCTTGGTCTCCTACACACAATTACTGGGGGAGTCACCGATAAACTCATCTTT
TRDV1,NA,TRDJ1,NA,CALGELWDSHNWRADKLIF,TGTGCTCTTGGGGAACTTTGGGATTCCCACAACTGGCGGGCCGATAAACTCATCTTT
TRDV1,few,TRDJ1,NA,CALGELRVVPSWTDKLIF,TGTGCTCTTGGGGAACTAAGGGTAGTACCTAGTTGGACCGATAAACTCATCTTT
TRDV1,NA,TRDJ1,NA,CALELLRDGSTDKLIF,TGTGCTCTTGAACTACTCCGCGATGGATCGACCGATAAACTCATCTTT
TRDV1,NA,TRDJ1,TRDD3,CALGELRAGGYGGYTDKLIF,TGTGCTCTTGGGGAACTTCGAGCTGGGGGATACGGGGGTTACACCGATAAACTCATCTTT
TRDV1,few,TRDJ1,NA,CALGPAYTDKLIF,TGTGCTCTTGGCCCTGCTTACACCGATAAACTCATCTTT
TRDV1,once,TRDJ1,NA,CALGPSAFHTIGWGSRCTDKLIF,TGTGCTCTTGGGCCTTCGGCCTTCCACACAATAGGCTGGGGGTCCCGATGCACCGATAAACTCATCTTT
TRDV1,NA,TRDJ1,TRDD3,CALGEETFWGIHRFGPDKLIF,TGTGCTCTTGGGGAGGAGACCTTTTGGGGGATACATCGGTTTGGACCCGATAAACTCATCTTT
TRDV1,NA,TRDJ1,NA,CALGELGLHDKYSDKLIF,TGTGCTCTTGGGGAATTAGGTCTTCACGATAAATACTCCGATAAACTCATCTTT
TRDV1,NA,TRDJ1,NA,CALGVALARVFYTDKLIF,TGTGCTCTTGGGGTAGCTTTGGCCCGAGTCTTTTACACCGATAAACTCATCTTT
TRDV1,NA,TRDJ1,TRDD3,CALGEPLPLLGDTGTDKLIF,TGTGCTCTTGGGGAACCCCTCCCCCTTCTCGGGGATACTGGGACCGATAAACTCATCTTT
TRDV1,NA,TRDJ1,NA,CALGPPKTFRPLQIPHTDKLIF,TGTGCTCTTGGGCCCCCCAAGACCTTCCGACCGCTCCAAATCCCTCACACCGATAAACTCATCTTT
TRDV2,many,TRDJ1,NA,CACDTGGNWYTDKLIF,TGTGCCTGTGACACCGGAGGGAACTGGTACACCGATAAACTCATCTTT
TRDV1,NA,TRDJ1,TRDD3,CALGELDVLLGDRYTDKLIF,TGTGCTCTTGGGGAACTAGACGTACTCCTGGGGGATAGGTACACCGATAAACTCATCTTT
TRDV1,few,TRDJ1,TRDD3,CALGEPPFLSPKLGDTLDLSDKLIF,TGTGCTCTTGGGGAACCCCCATTCCTATCACCGAAGTTGGGGGATACGCTAGACCTCTCCGATAAACTCATCTTT
TRDV1,few,TRDJ1,TRDD3,CALGEPVSLLGDATYTDKLIF,TGTGCTCTTGGGGAACCTGTATCCCTACTGGGGGATGCGACGTACACCGATAAACTCATCTTT
TRDV1,NA,TRDJ1,NA,CALGELDFTGRYTDKLIF,TGTGCTCTTGGGGAACTGGACTTTACCGGGCGTTACACCGATAAACTCATCTTT
TRDV2,NA,TRDJ1,NA,CATWGSAKLIF,TGTGCCACCTGGGGATCCGCTAAACTCATCTTT
TRDV1,few,TRDJ1,TRDD3,CALGELGGTGGYAGTDKLIF,TGTGCTCTTGGGGAACTCGGGGGTACTGGGGGATACGCAGGCACCGATAAACTCATCTTT
TRDV2,NA,TRDJ3,NA,CACDTRLSWDTRQMFF,TGTGCCTGTGACACTCGTCTCTCCTGGGACACCCGACAGATGTTTTTC
TRDV1,NA,TRDJ1,TRDD3,CALGELQSSVFGTGGFWYTDKLIF,TGTGCTCTTGGGGAACTACAAAGTTCCGTTTTCGGTACTGGGGGATTTTGGTACACCGATAAACTCATCTTT
TRDV1,NA,TRDJ1,TRDD3,CALGPQPPATGGHTDKLIF,TGTGCTCTTGGGCCCCAACCCCCGGCAACTGGGGGCCACACCGATAAACTCATCTTT
TRDV1,NA,TRDJ1,TRDD3,CALGTKRPCPNWGICDKLIF,TGTGCTCTTGGGACTAAAAGGCCGTGCCCAAACTGGGGGATATGCGATAAACTCATCTTT
TRDV1,NA,TRDJ1,NA,CALGEQHSPGRGYTDKLIF,TGTGCTCTTGGGGAACAACATTCCCCAGGACGGGGGTACACCGATAAACTCATCTTT
TRDV1,few,TRDJ1,NA,CALGELPVYKLIF,TGTGCTCTTGGGGAACTTCCCGTCTATAAACTCATCTTT
TRDV1,NA,TRDJ1,TRDD3,CALGEKGYYYWGIGGNTDKLIF,TGTGCTCTTGGGGAAAAGGGATACTACTACTGGGGGATCGGGGGGAACACCGATAAACTCATCTTT
TRDV1,NA,TRDJ1,NA,CALGEPRSYEGLGTTDKLIF,TGTGCTCTTGGGGAACCAAGGTCCTACGAGGGGCTGGGGACCACCGATAAACTCATCTTT
TRDV1,NA,TRDJ1,TRDD3,CALGELAGTTTYWGIGDKLIF,TGTGCTCTTGGGGAACTAGCGGGCACTACTACGTACTGGGGGATAGGGGATAAACTCATCTTT
TRDV1,NA,TRDJ1,NA,CALGLAFPIWDTDKLIF,TGTGCTCTTGGCCTGGCCTTCCCCATTTGGGACACCGATAAACTCATCTTT
TRDV1,NA,TRDJ1,TRDD3,CALGERTYTGGKLIF,TGTGCTCTTGGGGAACGGACCTACACTGGGGGCAAACTCATCTTT
TRDV1,few,TRDJ1,TRDD3,CALGELGSLPKGWGIPYTDKLIF,TGTGCTCTTGGGGAACTCGGAAGCCTACCCAAGGGCTGGGGGATACCGTACACCGATAAACTCATCTTT
TRDV2,NA,TRDJ1,TRDD3,CASYWGIRRVYTDKLIF,TGTGCCTCCTACTGGGGGATACGCAGGGTATACACCGATAAACTCATCTTT
TRDV1,NA,TRDJ1,TRDD3,CALGGSNMGDTPVPSAYTDKLIF,TGTGCTCTTGGGGGGTCAAATATGGGGGATACGCCGGTTCCGTCTGCGTACACCGATAAACTCATCTTT
TRDV1,NA,TRDJ1,NA,CALGELWPSLYWGQDTDKLIF,TGTGCTCTTGGGGAACTGTGGCCTTCCCTATACTGGGGCCAAGACACCGATAAACTCATCTTT
TRDV1,NA,TRDJ1,TRDD2,CALGELPFLRTYWESTDKLIF,TGTGCTCTTGGGGAACTCCCCTTCCTACGAACGTACTGGGAGTCCACCGATAAACTCATCTTT
TRDV1,NA,TRDJ1,NA,CALGTGVSVLGFRRYTDKLIF,TGTGCTCTTGGAACGGGGGTGTCAGTCCTTGGGTTTCGACGATACACCGATAAACTCATCTTT
TRDV2,NA,TRDJ3,NA,CACDAVGPNGGDTRQMFF,TGTGCCTGTGACGCCGTGGGTCCTAACGGGGGGGACACCCGACAGATGTTTTTC
TRDV1,few,TRDJ1,TRDD3,CALGELRPTLGEVYTDKLIF,TGTGCTCTTGGGGAACTTCGTCCTACCCTGGGGGAAGTGTACACCGATAAACTCATCTTT
TRDV1,NA,TRDJ1,TRDD3,CALGGWGIGTDKLIF,TGTGCTCTTGGGGGATGGGGGATAGGCACCGATAAACTCATCTTT
TRDV1,few,TRDJ1,TRDD3,CALGDLSPLLGDTGKLIF,TGTGCTCTTGGGGACCTTTCCCCCTTACTGGGGGATACGGGTAAACTCATCTTT